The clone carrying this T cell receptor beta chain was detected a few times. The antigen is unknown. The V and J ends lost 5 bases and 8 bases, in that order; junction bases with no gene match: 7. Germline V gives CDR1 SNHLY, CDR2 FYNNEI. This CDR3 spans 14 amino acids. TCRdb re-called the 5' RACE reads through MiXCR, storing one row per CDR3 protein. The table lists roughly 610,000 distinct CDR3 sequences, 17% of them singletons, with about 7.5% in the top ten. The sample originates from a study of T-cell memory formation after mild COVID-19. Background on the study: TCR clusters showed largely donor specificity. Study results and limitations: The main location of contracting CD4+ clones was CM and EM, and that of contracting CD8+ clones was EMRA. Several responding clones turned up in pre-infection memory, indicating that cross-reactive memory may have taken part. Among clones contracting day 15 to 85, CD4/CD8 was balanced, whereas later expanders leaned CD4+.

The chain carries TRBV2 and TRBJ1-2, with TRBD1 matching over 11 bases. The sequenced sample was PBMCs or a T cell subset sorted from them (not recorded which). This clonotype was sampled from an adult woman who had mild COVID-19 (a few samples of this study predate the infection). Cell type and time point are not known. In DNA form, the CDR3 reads TGTGCCAGCAGTTTAAGGACAGGGGGCGGAGGCTACACCTTC. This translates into CASSLRTGGGGYTF.